These 29 T cell receptor beta chains were all obtained from the same sample, sequenced in a study of T cells in Graves' hyperthyroidism and ophthalmopathy. Template material for amplifying TCR beta CDR3 regions consisted of RNA transcripts. Initially, a first-round RT-PCR of the TCR CDR3 employed the HTBI primer set. MiXCR, applied by TCRdb to the multiplex PCR reads, yields one record per CDR3 protein. The data hold hundreds of thousands of distinct CDR3 sequences, with 15% to 20% observed a single time. Sequencing used blood. All receptors derive from a middle-aged man with Graves' ophthalmopathy.

This clonotype appeared a few times. This chain joins TRBV27 and TRBJ2-1; a weak D match, TRBD2 (6 bases). The CDR3 has 15 residues. The germline V gene has CDR1 MNHEY and CDR2 SMNVEV (reference sequence). The V end was cut by 3 bases, the J end by 0 bases, with 9 bases between. This CDR3 reads CASSFGGDSYNEQFF. For the CDR3, the DNA is TGTGCCAGCAGTTTTGGCGGGGACTCCTACAATGAGCAGTTCTTC.

This clonotype came up a few times. This chain joins TRBV30 and TRBJ1-6; D call uncertain. The ends were cut back, 0 bases at V and 8 bases at J, with 14 bases in the middle. The CDR3 length is 15 residues. Germline V gene data show CDR1 as GTSNPN and CDR2 as SVGIG (reference sequence). The CDR3, as DNA: TGTGCCTGGAGTGTACGGCCCGGACCTTATTCACCCCTCCACTTT. This codes for CAWSVRPGPYSPLHF.

This clonotype has more than one count but fewer than ten. This rearrangement joins TRBV20-1 to TRBJ1-2; D is unclear. Germline CDR1 reads DFQATT; CDR2 reads SNEGSKA (reference sequence). The germline V and J ends were trimmed by 5 bases and 0 bases, with 13 bases remaining between them. The CDR3 runs to 14 residues. This CDR3 reads CSAPPELSNYGYTF. CDR3 coding DNA: TGCAGTGCTCCCCCAGAACTTTCTAACTATGGCTACACCTTC.

A few counts support this clonotype. This chain links TRBV5-1 with TRBJ1-2; 12 bases align to TRBD1. This CDR3 comprises 16 residues. The trim removed 4 bases at V and 8 bases at J, leaving 12 bases unmatched. Germline V gene sequence: CDR1 SGHRS, CDR2 YFSETQ. The CDR3 DNA reads as TGCGCCAGCAGCCCAAATGAGGGACAGGGGGCTGGCGGCTACACCTTC. Amino acid sequence: CASSPNEGQGAGGYTF.

V is TRBV18 and J is TRBJ1-1; the D is unclear. The V gene lost 5 bases and the J gene lost 8 bases, with 18 bases spanning the gap. The germline V gene encodes CDR1 KGHSH and CDR2 LQKENI. This CDR3 is 14 amino acids long. The CDR3, as DNA: TGTGCCAGCTCAGAACGTTCGCAGAGTGGAGAAGCTTTCTTT. Translation gives CASSERSQSGEAFF.

This clonotype turned up a few times. The V and J genes are TRBV5-4 and TRBJ1-2; D is undetermined. This CDR3 spans 15 amino acids. Looked up from germline, CDR1 is SGHNT and CDR2 is YYREEE (reference sequence). Trimming shortened V by 0 bases and J by 0 bases, and 9 bases separated the two germline ends. CDR3 amino acids: CASSLGPEANYGYTF. The CDR3 region has the DNA TGTGCCAGCAGCTTGGGACCCGAAGCTAACTATGGCTACACCTTC. Together with reference TRBV5-4 and TRBJ1-2, the CDR3 gives the full variable domain: ETGVTQSPTHLIKTRGQQVTLRCSSQSGHNTVSWYQQALGQGPQFIFQYYREEENGRGNFPPRFSGLQFPNYSSELNVNALELDDSALYLCASSLGPEANYGYTFGSGTRLTVV.

CDR3 DNA sequence: TGTGCCAGCAGCTTCGTCCCGGTTGGCACCGGGGAGCTGTTTTTT. It encodes CASSFVPVGTGELFF. The chain is built from TRBV5-5 and TRBJ2-2; D is unclear. The CDR3 extends over 15 amino acids. V gave up 2 bases and J gave up 4 bases, with 12 bases separating them. Per the germline V gene, CDR1 is SGHKS and CDR2 is YYEKEE (reference sequence).

The table lists this clonotype with a few counts. This sequence joins TRBV29-1 and TRBJ1-2, with TRBD1 matching 9 bases. J gave up 4 bases and V 6 bases, and 6 bases lay outside the gene matches. The CDR3 is 13 amino acids. CDR1 SQVTM and CDR2 ANQGSEA come from the germline V gene. The CDR3 region is CSVYRGQGYGYTF. CDR3 bases: TGCAGCGTATACAGGGGGCAGGGCTATGGCTACACCTTC.

This clonotype has only a few counts. The gene calls are TRBV19 and TRBJ2-1, with D possibly TRBD2 on 7 matching bases. Germline CDR1 LNHDA, CDR2 SQIVND (reference sequence). Trimming took 3 bases from V and 7 from J, leaving 13 bases between them. The CDR3 loop spans 14 amino acids. CDR3 loop: CASSMGGLRNEQFF. In DNA, the CDR3 is TGTGCCAGTAGTATGGGGGGGCTGAGGAATGAGCAGTTCTTC.

The V call is TRBV3-1, the J call TRBJ1-2; the D gene is possibly TRBD1 (5 bases). Germline CDR1 and CDR2: LGHDT and YNNKEL (reference sequence). V was clipped by 0 bases and J by 7 bases, with 15 bases between them. This CDR3 is built from 15 residues. CDR3 residues: CASSQEVRGRGGYTF. The CDR3 DNA follows: TGTGCCAGCAGCCAAGAAGTTCGGGGGAGAGGTGGCTACACCTTC. The complete variable domain, with remaining parts taken from reference TRBV3-1 and TRBJ1-2, reads DTAVSQTPKYLVTQMGNDKSIKCEQNLGHDTMYWYKQDSKKFLKIMFSYNNKELIINETVPNRFSPKSPDKAHLNLHINSLELGDSAVYFCASSQEVRGRGGYTFGSGTRLTVV.

The CDR3 here is CSVDTGWYGYTF. CDR3 coding DNA: TGCAGCGTTGACACAGGGTGGTATGGCTACACCTTC. The chain combines TRBV29-1 with TRBJ1-2; TRBD1 might be the D (6 bases). CDR3 length: 12 residues. V was shortened by 3 bases and J by 5 bases, with 10 bases between the two germline ends. Germline V CDR1 and CDR2: SQVTM, ANQGSEA.

This clonotype was counted a few times. This sequence joins TRBV2 and TRBJ2-2; TRBD1 or TRBD2 may be the D gene (5 bases each). Germline V gives CDR1 SNHLY, CDR2 FYNNEI. Trimming pared 2 bases from V and 9 bases from J, leaving 16 bases between. CDR3 length equals 15 residues. The CDR3 DNA sequence: TGTGCCAGCAGTGAAAATGGGACCCCCCTCTGGGAGCTGTTTTTT. It codes for CASSENGTPLWELFF.

The rearrangement joins TRBV28 to TRBJ1-6, with 7 bases fitting TRBD1. CDR1 and CDR2 (germline): MDHEN, SYDVKM. Losses at the gene ends were 3 bases for V and 6 bases for J; bases not matched to a gene: 2. The CDR3 consists of 14 residues. This chain's CDR3 is CASSFDRVNSPLHF. The CDR3 region has the DNA TGTGCCAGCAGTTTTGACAGGGTTAATTCACCCCTCCACTTT.

The chain has TRBV6-1 and TRBJ2-7; a weak D match, TRBD1 (5 bases). Trimming left V 4 bases short and J 3 bases short, with 10 bases between. CDR1 and CDR2 from the germline V gene are MNHNS and SASEGT. This CDR3 contains 13 residues. The CDR3 nucleotides read TGTGCCAGCAGTGCCCCGACAGTCTACGAGCAGTACTTC. Translation: CASSAPTVYEQYF.

This chain uses TRBV7-8 with TRBJ2-7; D could derive from TRBD1 or TRBD2 (5 bases each). Trimming removed 3 bases from V and 3 bases from J, with 12 bases in between. The CDR3 totals 14 residues. CDR1 and CDR2 (germline): SGHVS, FQNEAQ. The CDR3: CASSFGTTNYEQYF. The CDR3 nucleotides read TGTGCCAGCAGCTTTGGGACCACCAACTACGAGCAGTACTTC.

This clonotype appeared many times. V is TRBV28 and J is TRBJ1-4, with D possibly being TRBD1 (6 bases). The CDR3 consists of 11 residues. The V end lost 11 bases, the J end lost 8 bases, and 12 bases lay between the germline ends. Germline V gives CDR1 MDHEN, CDR2 SYDVKM. CDR3 amino acids: CASTGTEKLFF. The CDR3 DNA reads as TGTGCCTCAACAGGGACCGAAAAACTGTTTTTT. Based on the CDR3 plus reference TRBV28 and TRBJ1-4, the full variable domain is DVKVTQSSRYLVKRTGEKVFLECVQDMDHENMFWYRQDPGLGLRLIYFSYDVKMKEKGDIPEGYSVSREKKERFSLILESASTNQTSMYLCASTGTEKLFFGSGTQLSVL.

The chain carries TRBV7-9 and TRBJ1-2; 8 bases line up with TRBD1. CDR1 is SEHNR, CDR2 FQNEAQ, per germline (reference sequence). V was pared by 4 bases and J by 5 bases, with 12 bases of the junction left unmatched. This CDR3 has 16 amino acids. CDR3 nucleotide sequence: TGTGCCAGCAGCTCTTTAGCCATGACAGGGGATTATGGCTACACCTTC. Amino acid sequence: CASSSLAMTGDYGYTF.

This clonotype was counted ten times or more. This chain connects TRBV5-1 to TRBJ2-3, with 8 bases lining up with TRBD2. The V gene's germline CDR1 is SGHRS and CDR2 YFSETQ. V lost 0 bases, J lost 2 bases, and 5 bases stayed unmatched. There are 16 residues in the CDR3. The CDR3 DNA reads TGCGCCAGCAGCTTGGTCGGGAGGGGAGCCACAGATACGCAGTATTTT. This encodes CASSLVGRGATDTQYF.

This clonotype was seen more than once but under ten times. This chain joins TRBV11-2 and TRBJ1-4; D might be TRBD1 (5 bases). Germline values: CDR1 SGHAT, CDR2 FQNNGV. This CDR3 is built from 18 residues. Trimming removed 0 bases at V and 0 bases at J, with 14 bases between. In DNA form, the CDR3 reads TGTGCCAGCAGCTTAGATCTTCAGGGATTCACAACTAATGAAAAACTGTTTTTT. As protein: CASSLDLQGFTTNEKLFF.

There are many counts of this clonotype. The chain uses TRBV15 and TRBJ2-3; tentative D call: TRBD1 (6 bases). The CDR3 runs 14 residues. Trimming shortened V by 3 bases and J by 6 bases, and 13 bases separated the two germline ends. The V gene's germline CDR1 is LNHNV and CDR2 YYDKDF (reference sequence). CDR3 DNA sequence: TGTGCCACCAGCAGGGGACACCGCGGGGATACGCAGTATTTT. It codes for CATSRGHRGDTQYF.

There are a few counts of this clonotype. This rearrangement joins TRBV7-9 to TRBJ1-3; the D gene is possibly TRBD1 (5 bases). Germline V gene lookup returns CDR1 SEHNR and CDR2 FQNEAQ (reference sequence). V was shortened by 0 bases and J by 0 bases, with 15 bases between the two germline ends. The CDR3 runs 18 residues. CDR3 sequence: CASSLALRDVYSGNTIYF. In DNA form, the CDR3 reads TGTGCCAGCAGCTTAGCCCTCCGGGACGTCTACTCTGGAAACACCATATATTTT.

This clonotype was seen a handful of times. The chain has TRBV6-1 and TRBJ2-7; 9 positions match TRBD1. J lost 5 bases, V lost 8 bases, and 7 bases had no gene match. Germline V lookup: CDR1 MNHNS, CDR2 SASEGT. The CDR3 consists of 13 residues. The CDR3 DNA is TGTGCCAGCGGGTCCCGGGACAGGGACGAGCAGTACTTC. Its translation is CASGSRDRDEQYF.

This clonotype is a singleton in its sample. This chain connects TRBV4-1 to TRBJ1-1, with D perhaps matching TRBD1 (6 bases). Germline V gene sequence: CDR1 MGHRA, CDR2 YSYEKL. The germline V and J ends were trimmed by 1 base and 1 base, with 13 bases remaining between them. The CDR3 has 16 residues. The CDR3: CASSQGGSGANTEAFF. The DNA of the CDR3 is TGCGCCAGCAGCCAAGGGGGGTCGGGGGCGAACACTGAAGCTTTCTTT.

The chain combines TRBV19 with TRBJ2-1, with a possible D match to TRBD2 (6 bases). Germline CDR1 LNHDA, CDR2 SQIVND (reference sequence). This CDR3 comprises 17 residues. With 4 bases removed from V and 4 bases from J, the gap between germline ends came to 20 bases. The CDR3 nucleotides are TGTGCCAGTAGTACCCTCTCCACTAGCCGACTATACAATGAGCAGTTCTTC. Amino acids: CASSTLSTSRLYNEQFF.

The V and J genes are TRBV20-1 and TRBJ2-2; 9 bases fit TRBD1. The CDR3 has 16 amino acids. The V and J ends lost 0 bases and 5 bases, in that order; junction bases with no gene match: 7. Germline CDR1 reads DFQATT; CDR2 reads SNEGSKA (reference sequence). This chain's CDR3 is CSARDGGTGRTGELFF. In DNA, the CDR3 is TGCAGTGCTAGAGATGGTGGGACAGGGAGAACCGGGGAGCTGTTTTTT.

The J gene is TRBJ2-5, the V gene TRBV6-1, with D perhaps matching TRBD2 (6 bases). The CDR3 is made up of 12 amino acids. Per germline, CDR1 MNHNS and CDR2 SASEGT. The V gene lost 2 bases and the J gene lost 9 bases, with 10 bases spanning the gap. The CDR3 here is CASSEFGEAQYF. In DNA, the CDR3 is TGTGCCAGCAGTGAATTCGGGGAGGCCCAGTACTTC.

J is TRBJ2-3 and V is TRBV20-1; D is unclear. This CDR3 has 14 amino acids. Germline lookup yields CDR1 DFQATT and CDR2 SNEGSKA (reference sequence). The ends were cut back, 3 bases at V and 0 bases at J, with 10 bases in the middle. DNA of the CDR3: TGCAGTGCTAGGGCTAGAGCTAGCACAGATACGCAGTATTTT. This translates into CSARARASTDTQYF.

Regarding this clonotype: A read error may account for a junction end that differs from germline. The gene calls are TRBV7-2 and TRBJ2-2, with 7 nucleotides matching TRBD1. Germline loops: CDR1 SGHTA, CDR2 FQGNSA. The CDR3 consists of 15 residues. CDR3 DNA: TGTGCCAGCAGCTTAAAAGAGACAGGGCCCGGGGAGCCGTTTTTT. It yields the protein CASSLKETGPGEPFF.

This clonotype has a count of ten or more. The chain uses TRBV7-2 and TRBJ2-7; D is unresolved. Trimming shortened V by 0 bases and J by 2 bases, and 11 bases separated the two germline ends. The CDR3 is 15 residues long. The germline V gene encodes CDR1 SGHTA and CDR2 FQGNSA. The CDR3 spells CASSLAAGATYEQYF. The CDR3 region has the DNA TGTGCCAGCAGCTTAGCGGCCGGAGCCACCTACGAGCAGTACTTC.